This TCR beta chain emerged from a study of T cells after posttransplantation cyclophosphamide. Of note for this clone: Its antigen is as yet unknown.

Trimming removed 2 bases from V and 6 bases from J, with 11 bases in between. Germline V lookup: CDR1 MNHEY, CDR2 SMNVEV (reference sequence). The CDR3 has 15 residues. A marrow graft followed busulfan-fludarabine conditioning, with cyclophosphamide on days +3 and +4. Study-wide results and caveats: Donor CD8+ memory clones often dominated recipient blood repertoires at later times. Skin or GI-infiltrating T cells shared few TRB sequences with blood. TRB clonality was highly associated with recipient CMV seropositivity and reactivation.

The table came from immunoSEQ multiplex PCR; TCRdb's copy has only in-frame clones and leaves some out. In the table there are around 40,000 clones, around 90% of which are singletons. The clonotype originates from a male patient aged 55 to 70 who received an allogeneic stem cell transplant from a related donor and was CMV-positive. Some T cells could come from the graft donor. Sequences were derived from PBMCs, sampled 55 to 70 days after allogeneic stem cell transplant with posttransplant cyclophosphamide. This chain links TRBV27 with TRBJ1-6; D unclear. CDR3 bases: TGTGCCAGCAGTTTAAACGGGGTTGGTAATTCACCCCTCCACTTT. The encoded protein is CASSLNGVGNSPLHF.